This T cell receptor (beta chain) was identified during a study of response to subunit inactivated influenza vaccine. TCRdb passed the RT-PCR reads through MiXCR, listing each CDR3 protein once. The table lists approximately 480,000 distinct CDR3 sequences, 10% to 11% of them singletons. General observations from the study: Authors suggested seasonal influenza vaccinations each recruit few new T cells.

Regarding this clonotype: What it binds is unknown.

The sample here was PBMCs from blood, taken roughly 46 days after vaccination. The origin of this receptor is a man in his fifties who received an inactivated influenza vaccine.

CDR3 in amino acids: CASSQGLAANNEQFF. CDR3 in DNA: TGTGCCAGCAGCCAAGGACTAGCGGCAAACAATGAGCAGTTCTTC. V is TRBV7-6 and J is TRBJ2-1, with 10 bases matching TRBD2. This CDR3 spans 15 amino acids. The V gene's germline CDR1 is SGHVS and CDR2 FNYEAQ. The V and J ends lost 5 bases and 5 bases, in that order; junction bases with no gene match: 6.